This TCR beta chain derives from a study of cytomegalovirus exposure and HLA in healthy donors. Regarding the study as a whole: Earlier analysis looked at TCR beta V segments, and most were productive about 87% or about 30% of the time.

This clone was seen more than once but under ten times. Its specificity is unknown. Healthy bone marrow donors made up the donors. PCR primers comprised 60 Vbeta and 13 Jbeta primers. The method was immunoSEQ multiplex PCR; TCRdb's version includes in-frame clones alone and lacks a portion of them. The table records approximately 130,000 clones, around four fifths of them present only once. CDR3 length: 14 residues. CDR1 and CDR2 from the germline V gene are SEHNR and FQNEAQ (reference sequence). The V end lost 3 bases, the J end lost 5 bases, and 13 bases lay between the germline ends. The chain combines TRBV7-9 with TRBJ1-1; TRBD1 might be the D (5 bases). This receptor was taken from a man aged 40-55 years in good health and CMV-seronegative. The sequencing sample was made of PBMCs. In DNA form, the CDR3 reads TGTGCCAGCAGCTTGAGACAGCCTGGAACTGAAGCTTTCTTT. Protein sequence: CASSLRQPGTEAFF.